The entry below gives a single TCR beta chain sequence along with its context. Its antigen remains unidentified. Using immunoSEQ multiplex PCR, the repertoire was profiled, and TCRdb retains in-frame clones only, with some absent. The table includes more than 95,000 clones, almost 95% detected once. The germline V and J ends were trimmed by 8 bases and 0 bases, with 7 bases remaining between them. This CDR3 spans 13 amino acids. CDR1 is LNHDA and CDR2 is SQIVND in the germline V gene (reference sequence). This sample is drawn from a study of T cell responses to AZD1222 COVID-19 vaccine. Regarding the study as a whole: Rises in breadth and depth of Spike-specific TCRs came after two AZD1222 doses.

Source: peripheral blood, taken 28 days after the second AZD1222 dose. The chain uses TRBV19 and TRBJ2-2, with D unclear. This TCR came from an adult who received the AZD1222 COVID-19 vaccine. CDR3 in amino acids: CASRLTNTGELFF. CDR3 sequence (DNA): TGTGCCAGTCGTCTGACGAACACCGGGGAGCTGTTTTTT.